The entry below gives a single TCR beta chain sequence along with its context. This receptor's antigen is unknown. No clone much larger than this one lies a single base away; base qualities are absent. To demonstrate the VDJtools post-analysis software, TCR beta repertoires were profiled from the peripheral blood of over ten young patients with multiple sclerosis. The multiple sclerosis patients were children and adolescents between roughly 6 and 16 years of age. The sample belongs to a study of post-analysis software for immune sequencing data (dated by TCRdb to about 2015). For the wider study: Disease courses on record covered relapsing-remitting, secondary progressive and progressive-relapsing multiple sclerosis, though some patients had no subtype annotation. Patient repertoires were compared against around twelve previously published healthy control repertoires from donors aged roughly 6 to 27 years. A subset of samples was prepared in parallel using single-end sample barcoding, then pooled and co-amplified after Illumina adapter ligation.

The germline V gene encodes CDR1 SGHRS and CDR2 YFSETQ. The CDR3 has 14 amino acids, counting the end cysteine and phenylalanine. Solely the CDR3 DNA is kept, with 42 bases framed from the first base. V is pruned by 2 bases and J by 2 bases, leaving 4 bases of the junction without a gene match. The paper as a whole reports these results and caveats: The control group was slightly older than the multiple sclerosis patient group. Strong co-clustering of samples prepared in the same batch was shown by direct clustering with F measure, prompting a batch-effect correction. Normalized Chao1 diversity was significantly lower in multiple sclerosis patients than controls, suggesting substantial peripheral T-cell clonal expansion. Significantly higher frequencies in patients than in controls were found for several TRBV segments, including TRBV5-6, TRBV5-1 and TRBV20-1.

Library preparation used PCR. TCRdb lists the instrument as Illumina HiSeq 2500. Unique molecular identifiers were incorporated into TCR beta cDNA libraries to reduce PCR and sequencing biases. Approximately 500,000 cDNA molecules were obtained per 1 to 10 million input T cells, so each molecule approximated one T cell. Patient libraries were prepared and sequenced with the same protocol used for the earlier healthy control dataset. Within a given batch, samples were prepared together, multiplexed and sequenced on the same HiSeq lane. The original pipeline was this. Raw barcoded reads were processed with MIGEC, discarding single-read molecular identifier groups before consensus assembly and CDR3 extraction. Clonotype tables were post-analysed with VDJtools, and diversity was normalized by down-sampling all datasets to the smallest sample size. To correct batch-related cross-sample contamination, repertoire overlap clustering matched CDR3 amino acid sequences but not nucleotide sequences. Using fastp trimming at Q25 and MiXCR clonotype assembly, TCRdb reanalyzed the public sequencing data and kept in-frame beta chains. Here each entry gathers all rows of one CDR3 protein and keeps the most common genes and DNA. It is TCRdb's table, rather than the study itself, that gives the V and J calls and clone size. In all, the sample holds approximately 570,000 distinct CDR3 sequences, and roughly 46% of those were seen once. The leading ten clones occupy under 2% of the sample.

The material sequenced was blood. This chain is built from TRBV5-1 and TRBJ2-7; TRBD2 agrees with 7 junctional bases. This sequence was found in a girl aged 10-17 years with multiple sclerosis. The bases read TGCGCCAGCAGCTTCTTAGGGACTACCTACGAGCAGTACTTC. Its translation is CASSFLGTTYEQYF.